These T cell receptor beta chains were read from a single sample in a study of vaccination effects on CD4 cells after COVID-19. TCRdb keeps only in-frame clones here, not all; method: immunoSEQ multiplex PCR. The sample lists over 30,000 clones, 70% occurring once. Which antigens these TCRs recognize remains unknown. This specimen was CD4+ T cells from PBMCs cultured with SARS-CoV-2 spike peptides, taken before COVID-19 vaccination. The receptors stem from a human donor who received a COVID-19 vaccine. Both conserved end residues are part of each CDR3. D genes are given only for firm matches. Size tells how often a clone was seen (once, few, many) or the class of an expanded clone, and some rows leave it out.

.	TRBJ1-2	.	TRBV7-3	CASSSNVNYGYTF	TGTGCCAGCAGCTCGAACGTTAACTATGGCTACACCTTC
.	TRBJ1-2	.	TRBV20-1	CSPLDGGYTF	TGCAGTCCGCTAGATGGTGGCTACACCTTC
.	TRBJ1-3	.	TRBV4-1	CASSQEKTASGNTIYF	TGCGCCAGCAGCCAAGAAAAGACAGCCTCTGGAAACACCATATATTTT
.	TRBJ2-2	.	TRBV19	CASWWGSSNTGELFF	TGTGCCAGTTGGTGGGGATCATCGAACACCGGGGAGCTGTTTTTT
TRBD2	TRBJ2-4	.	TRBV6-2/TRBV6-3	CASSYSMGGLAKNIQYF	TGTGCCAGCAGTTACTCGATGGGAGGGTTAGCCAAAAACATTCAGTACTTC
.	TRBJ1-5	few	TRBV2	CASTPGDNSNQPQHF	TGTGCCAGCACCCCGGGGGATAATAGCAATCAGCCCCAGCATTTT
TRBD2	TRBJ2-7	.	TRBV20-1	CSASGGGGEQYF	TGCAGTGCTAGTGGCGGGGGAGGGGAGCAGTACTTC
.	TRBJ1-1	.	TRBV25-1	CASSGGGEAFF	TGTGCCAGCAGTGGGGGGGGAGAAGCTTTCTTT
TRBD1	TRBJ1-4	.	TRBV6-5	CASRAQGATNEKLFF	TGTGCCAGCAGGGCACAGGGGGCAACTAATGAAAAACTGTTTTTT
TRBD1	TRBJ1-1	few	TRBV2	CASSELDRLNTEAFF	TGTGCCAGCAGTGAACTGGACAGGTTGAACACTGAAGCTTTCTTT
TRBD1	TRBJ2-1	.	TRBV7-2	CASSPDRVREQFF	TGTGCCAGCAGCCCAGACAGGGTCCGTGAGCAGTTCTTC
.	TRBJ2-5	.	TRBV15	CATSRDAPFSGLGQETQYF	TGTGCCACCAGCAGAGATGCTCCGTTCTCTGGGTTGGGCCAAGAGACCCAGTACTTC
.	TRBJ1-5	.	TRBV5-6	CASSLSGQPQHF	TGTGCCAGCAGCTTGTCGGGTCAGCCCCAGCATTTT
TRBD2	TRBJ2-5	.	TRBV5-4	CASSRYRGGETQYF	TGTGCCAGCAGCCGATATCGGGGGGGAGAGACCCAGTACTTC
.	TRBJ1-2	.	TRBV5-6	CASSLDREGDYGYTF	TGTGCCAGCAGCTTGGACAGGGAGGGGGACTATGGCTACACCTTC
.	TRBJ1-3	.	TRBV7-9	CASSPFGGGTGNTIYF	TGTGCCAGCAGCCCGTTCGGGGGCGGCACAGGAAACACCATATATTTT
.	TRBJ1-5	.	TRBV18	CASSLGRANQPQHF	TGTGCCAGCTCCCTTGGACGGGCCAATCAGCCCCAGCATTTT
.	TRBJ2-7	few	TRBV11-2	CASSLDPRAVWSYEQYF	TGTGCCAGCAGCTTAGACCCCCGGGCGGTGTGGTCCTACGAGCAGTACTTC
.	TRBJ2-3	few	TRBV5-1	CASSSRRERPQLDTQYF	TGCGCCAGCAGCTCCCGACGGGAGCGGCCTCAATTAGATACGCAGTATTTT
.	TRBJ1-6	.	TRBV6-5	CASSYIQNSPLHF	TGTGCCAGCAGTTACATCCAGAATTCACCCCTCCACTTT
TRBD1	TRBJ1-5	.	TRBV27	CASSPGQGNQPQHF	TGTGCCAGCAGTCCCGGACAGGGCAATCAGCCCCAGCATTTT
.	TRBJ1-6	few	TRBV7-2	CASSPGTIVSPLHF	TGTGCCAGCAGCCCCGGGACAATTGTTTCACCCCTCCACTTT
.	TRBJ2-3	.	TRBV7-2	CASSLQGSDTQYF	TGTGCCAGCAGCTTACAGGGGTCAGATACGCAGTATTTT
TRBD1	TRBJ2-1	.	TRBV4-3	CASSKEIQDRRRQFF	TGCGCCAGCAGCAAAGAAATACAGGACAGGCGGAGGCAGTTCTTC
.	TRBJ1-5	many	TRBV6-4	CASSLNSNQPQHF	TGTGCCAGCAGCTTGAATAGCAATCAGCCCCAGCATTTT
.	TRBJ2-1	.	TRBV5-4	CASSLDFGDHEQFF	TGTGCCAGCAGCTTGGATTTTGGCGATCATGAGCAGTTCTTC
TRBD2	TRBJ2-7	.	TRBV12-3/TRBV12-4	CASNRGGPGEQYF	TGTGCCAGCAATCGCGGGGGGCCGGGGGAGCAGTACTTC
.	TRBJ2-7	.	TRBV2	CASSPTGLPGEQYF	TGTGCCAGCAGCCCCACCGGACTCCCGGGGGAGCAGTACTTC